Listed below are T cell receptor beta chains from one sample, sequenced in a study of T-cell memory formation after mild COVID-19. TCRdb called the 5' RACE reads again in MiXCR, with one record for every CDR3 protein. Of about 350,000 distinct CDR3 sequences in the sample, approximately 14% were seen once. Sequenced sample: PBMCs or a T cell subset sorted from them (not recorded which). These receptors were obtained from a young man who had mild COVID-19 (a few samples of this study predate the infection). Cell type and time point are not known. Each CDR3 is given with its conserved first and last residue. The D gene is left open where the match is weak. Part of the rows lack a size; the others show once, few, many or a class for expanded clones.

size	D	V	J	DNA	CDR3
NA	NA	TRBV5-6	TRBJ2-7	TGTGCCAGCAGCTTGGACCCCGCCGAGCAGTACTTC	CASSLDPAEQYF
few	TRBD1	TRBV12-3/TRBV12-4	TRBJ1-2	TGTGCCAGCAGTTCGGGACAGGCAAACTATGGCTACACCTTC	CASSSGQANYGYTF
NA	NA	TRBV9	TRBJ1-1	TGTGCCAGCAGCGGAGGGGCGACCATGAACACTGAAGCTTTCTTT	CASSGGATMNTEAFF
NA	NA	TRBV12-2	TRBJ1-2	TGTGCAAGTCGCCGGGACGTCTATGGCTACACCTTC	CASRRDVYGYTF
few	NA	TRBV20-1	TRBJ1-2	TGCAGTGTCACCGGACAGTCCTATGGCTACACCTTC	CSVTGQSYGYTF
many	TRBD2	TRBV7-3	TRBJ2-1	TGTGCCAGCAGCCGCCGATCCGGACTAGCGGTCAATGAGCAGTTCTTC	CASSRRSGLAVNEQFF
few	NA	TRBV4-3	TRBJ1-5	TGCGCCAGCAGCCAAGAATGGTCGGTGGCGAGCAATCAGCCCCAGCATTTT	CASSQEWSVASNQPQHF
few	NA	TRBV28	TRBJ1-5	TGTGCCAGCAGCCCGGTCGGGGATAGCAATCAGCCCCAGCATTTT	CASSPVGDSNQPQHF
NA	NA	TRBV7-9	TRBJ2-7	TGTTCCAGCAGCACCCAGCAAAGCCCAATCTACGAGCAGTACTTC	CSSSTQQSPIYEQYF
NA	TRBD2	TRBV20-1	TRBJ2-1	TGCAGTGCTGACCAAATCCGGGCGGGGGTCCCCAATGAGCAGTTCTTC	CSADQIRAGVPNEQFF
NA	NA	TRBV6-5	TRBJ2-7	TGTGCCAGCAGTTACGGGACGGGTTTAGGGGAGCAGTACTTC	CASSYGTGLGEQYF